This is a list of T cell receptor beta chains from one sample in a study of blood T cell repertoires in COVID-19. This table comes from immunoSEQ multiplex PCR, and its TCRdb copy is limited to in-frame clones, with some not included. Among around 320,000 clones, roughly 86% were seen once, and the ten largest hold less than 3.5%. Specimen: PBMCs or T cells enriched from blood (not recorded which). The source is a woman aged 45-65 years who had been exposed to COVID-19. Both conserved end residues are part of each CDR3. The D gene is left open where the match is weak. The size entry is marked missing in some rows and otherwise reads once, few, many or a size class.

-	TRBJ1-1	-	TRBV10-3	TGTGCCATCAGTGAGTCAACGACAGATAAAGCTTTCTTT	CAISESTTDKAFF
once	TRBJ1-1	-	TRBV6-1	TGTGCCAGCAGTGAAGGTAGCGGGGGCTATAACACTGAAGCTTTCTTT	CASSEGSGGYNTEAFF
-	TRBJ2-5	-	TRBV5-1	TGCGCCAGCAGCTTGGTCCGCAGGGCCGAGACCCAGTACTTC	CASSLVRRAETQYF
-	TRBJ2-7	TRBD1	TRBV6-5	TGTGCCAGCAGGTCCGGGACAGGGGTCTACGAGCAGTACTTC	CASRSGTGVYEQYF
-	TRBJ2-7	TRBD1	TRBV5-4	TGTGCCAGCAGCTTGAACAGGGGCTTCCACGAGCAGTACTTC	CASSLNRGFHEQYF
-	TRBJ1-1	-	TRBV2	TGTGCCAGCAGTGCGGAGCCCAGGGGTGGCACTGAAGCTTTCTTT	CASSAEPRGGTEAFF
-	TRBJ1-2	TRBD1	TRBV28	TGTGCCAGCAGTCCCTATACAGGGGGCTATGGCTACACCTTC	CASSPYTGGYGYTF
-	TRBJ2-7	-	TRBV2	TGTGCCAGCAGTGAATGGCAGGGGCAGACCTACGAGCAGTACTTC	CASSEWQGQTYEQYF
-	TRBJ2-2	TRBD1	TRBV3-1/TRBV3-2	TGTGCCAGCAGCCAAGGCGTCGCCAGGACAGGGTCTCCCGGGGAGCTGTTTTTT	CASSQGVARTGSPGELFF
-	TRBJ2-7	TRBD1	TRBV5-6	TGTGCCAAACACAGGGGCCCCTACGAGCAGTACTTC	CAKHRGPYEQYF
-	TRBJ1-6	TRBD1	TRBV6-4	TGTGGACAGGGGCCTAACTGGTTAAATTCACCCCTCCACTTT	CGQGPNWLNSPLHF
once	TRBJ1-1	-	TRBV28	TGTGCCAGCAGTTTACCAGCTACAGGGTCTGAAGCTTTCTTT	CASSLPATGSEAFF
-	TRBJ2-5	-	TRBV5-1	TGCGCCAGCAGCTTGGGGACTACCCAGGAGACCCAGTACTTC	CASSLGTTQETQYF
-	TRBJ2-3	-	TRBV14	TGTGCCAGCAGCCAAACGTGGGCAGTCGCAGATACGCAGTATTTT	CASSQTWAVADTQYF
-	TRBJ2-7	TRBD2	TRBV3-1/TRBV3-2	TGTGCCAGCAGCCGTAGCGGGGTAGAGTACGAGCAGTACTTC	CASSRSGVEYEQYF
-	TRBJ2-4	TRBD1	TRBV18	TGTGCCAGCTCATATACAGGGGACGTAAACATTCAGTACTTC	CASSYTGDVNIQYF
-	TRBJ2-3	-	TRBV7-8	TGTGCCAGCAGCTTAGTGGGGGGTAGCACAGATACGCAGTATTTT	CASSLVGGSTDTQYF
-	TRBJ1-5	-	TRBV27	TGTGCCAGCAAACAGGACAGCCATAGCAATCAGCCCCAGCATTTT	CASKQDSHSNQPQHF
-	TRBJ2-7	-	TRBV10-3	TGTGCCATCAGTGAAGGCAGGGGATCCGACGAGCAGTACTTC	CAISEGRGSDEQYF
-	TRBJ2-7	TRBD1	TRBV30	TGTGCCTGGAGTGTACCGGGACAGCGCCCGAACTACGAGCAGTACTTC	CAWSVPGQRPNYEQYF
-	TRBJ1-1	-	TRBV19	TGTGCCAGTAGTATAGCGGGGTCCCGGGCGGGGAACACTGAAGCTTTCTTT	CASSIAGSRAGNTEAFF